The 9 T cell receptor beta chains below were found in one sample sequenced in a study of shared clonotypes between healthy human individuals (dated by TCRdb to about 2020). Libraries were constructed by the immunoSEQ multiplex PCR assay. TCRdb re-hosts the immuneACCESS table, in-frame sequences only. Its copies lack some clones; in the studies checked, an unresolved V gene accounts for under half of them, and the cause for the rest is not known. The sample table shows roughly 590,000 clones, and around 95% are seen once. 0.1% to 0.11% of the sample comes from the top ten. For the CD8 naive samples, CD45RO-negative cells were positively selected for CCR7, yielding a CD45RA+CCR7+ population from which TemRA cells were excluded. Sequenced material: naive CD8+ T cells sorted from blood. The sample's cell subset or site label, in plain terms: CD45RA+CCR7+. The receptor set was obtained from a woman aged 25 to 39 in good health.

This sequence joins TRBV28 and TRBJ2-7; a weak D match, TRBD1 (5 bases). V shed 6 bases and J shed 1 base, with 13 bases lying between them. The CDR3 is 14 residues long. Germline V lookup: CDR1 MDHEN, CDR2 SYDVKM. The DNA of the CDR3 is TGTGCCAGCAGCCCCATGACAGTATCCTACGAGCAGTACTTC. It yields the protein CASSPMTVSYEQYF.

This sequence joins TRBV28 and TRBJ2-1; D unclear. The germline V gene has CDR1 MDHEN and CDR2 SYDVKM. The CDR3 consists of 15 residues. The V gene lost 10 bases and the J gene lost 1 base, with 17 bases spanning the gap. In DNA, the CDR3 is TGTGCCACCACCAGGACCGCCGGGTCCTACAATGAGCAGTTCTTC. Its protein product is CATTRTAGSYNEQFF.

This clone has only one observation. The V and J genes are TRBV7-3 and TRBJ1-1; D not resolved. Germline values: CDR1 SGHTA, CDR2 FQGTGA. This CDR3 has 15 amino acids. V lost 1 base, J lost 2 bases, and 11 bases lay in between. CDR3: CASSLNGEGNTEAFF. In DNA form, the CDR3 reads TGTGCCAGCAGCTTAAATGGGGAGGGCAACACTGAAGCTTTCTTT. Using reference TRBV7-3 and TRBJ1-1 for the parts outside the CDR3, the full variable domain is GAGVSQTPSNKVTEKGKYVELRCDPISGHTALYWYRQSLGQGPEFLIYFQGTGAADDSGLPNDRFFAVRPEGSVSTLKIQRTERGDSAVYLCASSLNGEGNTEAFFGQGTRLTVV.

This clone came up a few times. A junction boundary mismatches the germline segment, possibly from a read error. CDR3 bases: TGTGCCAGCAGCGTAGAGGCAGGTAGCCATCAGCCCCAGCATTTT. Its translation is CASSVEAGSHQPQHF. The chain employs TRBV7-6 and TRBJ1-5; D gene unclear. The CDR3 is 15 residues long. Germline CDR1 is SGHVS and CDR2 is FNYEAQ.

This chain links TRBV28 with TRBJ2-1; tentative D call: TRBD1 (6 bases). CDR3 size: 15 residues. The V gene's germline CDR1 is MDHEN and CDR2 SYDVKM. V was trimmed by 8 bases and J by 0 bases, leaving 14 bases between them. Written as DNA, the CDR3 is TGTGCCAGCGAGGACAGCCTGAGCTCCTACAATGAGCAGTTCTTC. Residues: CASEDSLSSYNEQFF.

This chain joins TRBV5-1 and TRBJ2-1; D call uncertain. The CDR3 runs 12 residues. Trimming removed 0 bases at V and 6 bases at J, with 4 bases between. Germline CDR1 and CDR2: SGHRS and YFSETQ. The DNA for the CDR3 is TGCGCCAGCAGCTTGGGGTCCAATGAGCAGTTCTTC. This translates into CASSLGSNEQFF.

The chain joins TRBV10-3 to TRBJ2-3; 14 bases are a match to TRBD2. After removal of 2 bases from V and 2 bases from J, the junction contained 3 bases not matched to a gene. Germline V gene sequence: CDR1 ENHRY, CDR2 SYGVKD. CDR3 length: 17 residues. CDR3 nucleotide sequence: TGTGCCATCAGTGAGGGGACTAGCGGGAGTTTCACAGATACGCAGTATTTT. It is translated as CAISEGTSGSFTDTQYF.

The J gene is TRBJ2-3, the V gene TRBV28, with 8 bases lining up with TRBD2. This CDR3 is 15 amino acids long. The germline V gene has CDR1 MDHEN and CDR2 SYDVKM. The junction had 9 bases not matched to a gene; V was cut back by 8 bases and J by 2 bases. The CDR3 region has the DNA TGTGCCAGCCGGGGGGGGCACAGCTACACAGATACGCAGTATTTT. Amino acid sequence: CASRGGHSYTDTQYF.

The chain recombines TRBV5-1 with TRBJ2-7; perhaps TRBD1 as D (6 bases). The CDR3 consists of 13 residues. V lost 5 bases to trimming and J lost 0 bases, with 9 bases between them. CDR1 and CDR2 from the germline V gene are SGHRS and YFSETQ. The CDR3 nucleotides are TGCGCCAGCAGGGACAGAAGCTCCTACGAGCAGTACTTC. This sequence encodes CASRDRSSYEQYF.